Here is one T cell receptor (beta chain) with its context. TCRdb's table, derived via immunoSEQ multiplex PCR, lists solely in-frame clones and lacks some. Of hundreds of thousands of clones listed, over 75% are singletons. The data derive from a study of blood T cell repertoires in COVID-19. Between the trimmed V and J ends, which lost 8 bases and 6 bases, there was a span of 12 bases. The CDR3 consists of 12 residues. Germline CDR1 reads WNHNN; CDR2 reads SYGVQD (reference sequence). The chain employs TRBV10-1 and TRBJ2-3, with a weak D call TRBD2 (6 bases). The TCR sequence derives from a woman aged 40 to 50 who had recovered from COVID-19. Sequenced sample: PBMCs or T cells enriched from blood (not recorded which). The CDR3 reads CASSRREDTQYF. CDR3 sequence (DNA): TGCGCCAGCTCGAGACGGGAGGATACGCAGTATTTT.